This is a list of T cell receptor beta chains from one sample in a study of blood T cells in healthy people across ages. In TCRdb, the 5' RACE reads were re-called with MiXCR into one record per CDR3 protein. The sample consists of 1.5 million to 2 million distinct CDR3 sequences, 49% of them appearing once. Sequenced input: blood. These receptors originate from a woman in her forties in good health. CDR3s include the opening cysteine and the closing phenylalanine or tryptophan. Fields, in order: D gene, J gene, V gene, clone size, CDR3 protein, CDR3 DNA. D genes are given only for firm matches. Size tells how often a clone was seen (once, few, many) or the class of an expanded clone, and some rows leave it out.

TRBD1 | TRBJ1-2 | TRBV4-2 | - | CASSQEGTGGAFGYTF | TGTGCCAGCAGCCAAGAGGGGACAGGGGGCGCATTTGGCTACACCTTC
TRBD1 | TRBJ2-7 | TRBV20-1 | - | CSAPGDRAYEQYF | TGCAGTGCTCCAGGGGACAGGGCCTACGAGCAGTACTTC
- | TRBJ1-2 | TRBV4-1 | - | CASSPRSIRANYGYTF | TGCGCCAGCAGCCCTAGGAGCATACGGGCTAACTATGGCTACACCTTC
- | TRBJ2-3 | TRBV5-5 | few | CASSFRGLGSDTQYF | TGTGCCAGCAGCTTCCGGGGGCTAGGATCAGATACGCAGTATTTT
TRBD1 | TRBJ2-1 | TRBV7-2 | few | CASRKDRDRVNNEQFF | TGTGCCAGCAGAAAGGACCGGGACAGGGTCAACAATGAGCAGTTCTTC
- | TRBJ2-7 | TRBV5-1 | - | CASSLRNTFEEQYF | TGCGCCAGCAGCTTGAGAAACACTTTTGAGGAGCAGTACTTC
TRBD1 | TRBJ1-1 | TRBV29-1 | - | CSVRQGNTEAFF | TGCAGCGTTAGACAGGGAAACACTGAAGCTTTCTTT
TRBD2 | TRBJ2-5 | TRBV27 | - | CASSFIGGQETQYF | TGTGCCAGCAGTTTCATCGGGGGGCAAGAGACCCAGTACTTC
- | TRBJ2-7 | TRBV28 | - | CAHGGTDSYEQYF | TGTGCCCACGGGGGGACAGATTCTTACGAGCAGTACTTC
- | TRBJ2-1 | TRBV20-1 | few | CSARAIGIYYNEQFF | TGCAGTGCTAGAGCGATAGGAATCTATTACAATGAGCAGTTCTTC
- | TRBJ1-3 | TRBV10-3 | - | CAISGGVGTDSGNTIYF | TGTGCCATCAGTGGAGGAGTAGGGACGGACTCTGGAAACACCATATATTTT
- | TRBJ2-7 | TRBV25-1 | few | CASSDPGRSEQYF | TGTGCCAGCAGTGATCCTGGGAGAAGCGAGCAGTACTTC
TRBD1 | TRBJ2-1 | TRBV29-1 | few | CSVVRGQGNNEQFF | TGCAGCGTTGTACGGGGACAGGGAAACAATGAGCAGTTCTTC
TRBD1 | TRBJ2-5 | TRBV27 | few | CASSSRGPPVTTQYF | TGTGCCAGCAGCTCGAGGGGGCCCCCCGTTACGACCCAGTACTTC
- | TRBJ2-5 | TRBV6-5 | once | CASSYLRDSKTQYF | TGTGCCAGCAGTTACCTACGGGACTCTAAGACCCAGTACTTC
- | TRBJ2-5 | TRBV10-3 | few | CAISGVTDQETQYF | TGTGCCATCTCGGGGGTTACCGACCAAGAGACCCAGTACTTC
- | TRBJ1-1 | TRBV12-3/TRBV12-4 | - | CASSSVGSGAFF | TGTGCCAGCTCCTCGGTGGGGAGTGGAGCTTTCTTT
- | TRBJ1-2 | TRBV3-1 | - | CASSHLRDQANYGYTF | TGTGCCAGCAGCCATTTGAGGGATCAAGCTAACTATGGCTACACCTTC
TRBD1 | TRBJ1-1 | TRBV29-1 | - | CSVLGQGRYTEAFF | TGCAGCGTTTTGGGACAGGGGCGGTACACTGAAGCTTTCTTT
- | TRBJ1-3 | TRBV12-3/TRBV12-4 | - | CASSLGPHSGNTIYF | TGTGCCAGCAGTTTAGGGCCGCACTCTGGAAACACCATATATTTT
- | TRBJ1-4 | TRBV10-3 | - | CAISESGGQNEKLFF | TGTGCCATCAGTGAGTCTGGTGGGCAGAATGAAAAACTGTTTTTT
TRBD1 | TRBJ2-3 | TRBV6-5 | - | CASSYSQGIRAQYF | TGTGCCAGCAGTTACTCACAGGGGATTAGGGCGCAGTATTTT
- | TRBJ2-3 | TRBV28 | - | CASSPLAVLGYTQYF | TGTGCCAGCAGTCCCCTAGCTGTCCTCGGGTATACGCAGTATTTT
TRBD2 | TRBJ2-5 | TRBV7-8 | - | CASSRPRTSGSQETQYF | TGTGCCAGCAGCCGACCTAGGACTAGCGGGAGCCAAGAGACCCAGTACTTC
- | TRBJ2-3 | TRBV7-2 | few | CASSFRDGTDTQYF | TGTGCCAGCAGTTTTCGGGACGGTACAGATACGCAGTATTTT
TRBD2 | TRBJ2-7 | TRBV27 | - | CASSLTSGPYYEQYF | TGTGCCAGCAGTTTGACTAGCGGGCCCTACTACGAGCAGTACTTC
TRBD2 | TRBJ2-1 | TRBV12-3/TRBV12-4 | - | CASSPRASGEGQFF | TGTGCCAGCAGTCCCCGGGCTAGCGGGGAGGGGCAGTTCTTC
- | TRBJ2-7 | TRBV11-2 | - | CASSLADRPYEQYF | TGTGCCAGCAGCTTAGCGGACAGACCCTACGAGCAGTACTTC
TRBD2 | TRBJ2-7 | TRBV20-1 | - | CGARLAGGPANEQYF | TGCGGTGCTAGACTAGCGGGGGGGCCAGCAAACGAGCAGTACTTC
- | TRBJ2-1 | TRBV7-9 | - | CASSSDQGTAYNEQFF | TGTGCCAGCAGCTCAGACCAAGGGACGGCCTACAATGAGCAGTTCTTC
- | TRBJ2-3 | TRBV29-1 | few | CSVDGSSSTDTQYF | TGCAGCGTTGATGGTAGCAGCAGCACAGATACGCAGTATTTT
- | TRBJ1-2 | TRBV6-6 | - | CADQQENDYYGYTF | TGTGCCGACCAGCAAGAGAACGATTACTATGGCTACACCTTC
- | TRBJ2-5 | TRBV7-2 | - | CAGSWGEWETQYF | TGTGCCGGCAGCTGGGGGGAATGGGAGACCCAGTACTTC
- | TRBJ2-1 | TRBV20-1 | few | CSVTTGVFYNEQFF | TGCAGTGTTACGACAGGAGTTTTCTACAATGAGCAGTTCTTC
TRBD2 | TRBJ2-1 | TRBV20-1 | - | CSELHGASGGYEQFF | TGCAGTGAACTTCACGGGGCTAGCGGGGGCTATGAGCAGTTCTTC
- | TRBJ2-1 | TRBV7-2 | few | CASSHDRYNEQFF | TGTGCCAGCAGCCACGACAGATACAATGAGCAGTTCTTC
- | TRBJ2-7 | TRBV4-3 | - | CASSQAADGYEQYF | TGCGCCAGCAGCCAAGCCGCGGACGGCTACGAGCAGTACTTC
- | TRBJ1-4 | TRBV28 | - | CASSFGGRGGEKLFF | TGTGCCAGCAGTTTTGGAGGCAGGGGCGGTGAAAAACTGTTTTTT
TRBD1 | TRBJ2-1 | TRBV28 | - | CASSLSGQGQETQFF | TGTGCCAGCAGTTTATCGGGACAGGGCCAAGAGACCCAGTTCTTC
- | TRBJ1-2 | TRBV5-1 | - | CASSLGYRDRAYGYTF | TGCGCCAGCAGCTTGGGGTACAGGGACCGCGCCTATGGCTACACCTTC
TRBD1 | TRBJ2-1 | TRBV4-3 | - | CASSQASGTGPHNEQFF | TGCGCCAGCAGCCAAGCTTCCGGGACAGGGCCTCACAATGAGCAGTTCTTC
TRBD1 | TRBJ2-7 | TRBV6-2/TRBV6-3 | - | CASSGRTGILSSYEQYF | TGTGCCAGCTCTGGGAGGACAGGGATCCTGAGCTCCTACGAGCAGTACTTC
- | TRBJ1-5 | TRBV20-1 | - | CSGGGGNQPQHF | TGCAGTGGGGGCGGGGGCAATCAGCCCCAGCATTTT
TRBD1 | TRBJ1-4 | TRBV7-2 | - | CASSGPGGTPNEKLFF | TGTGCCAGCAGTGGTCCAGGGGGCACACCTAATGAAAAACTGTTTTTT
- | TRBJ2-4 | TRBV5-1 | - | CASRGAAKNIQYF | TGCGCCAGCAGAGGGGCAGCCAAAAACATTCAGTACTTC
TRBD1 | TRBJ2-5 | TRBV12-3/TRBV12-4 | - | CASLRGQGIGETQYF | TGTGCCAGTCTGAGGGGACAGGGGATCGGGGAGACCCAGTACTTC
- | TRBJ2-7 | TRBV6-2/TRBV6-3 | - | CASSYSLTGFVTYEQYF | TGTGCCAGCAGTTACTCACTAACAGGGTTTGTAACCTACGAGCAGTACTTC
- | TRBJ2-3 | TRBV7-2 | few | CASSHRSGGTDTQYF | TGTGCCAGCAGTCATAGGTCGGGGGGCACAGATACGCAGTATTTT
- | TRBJ2-5 | TRBV21-1 | few | CASSTSSIGTNQETQYF | TGTGCCAGCAGCACTTCTTCGATCGGGACTAACCAAGAGACCCAGTACTTC
- | TRBJ2-5 | TRBV7-2 | few | CASTSAAGEQYF | TGTGCCAGCACCTCAGCGGCCGGGGAGCAGTACTTC
- | TRBJ1-2 | TRBV12-3/TRBV12-4 | few | CATSEGLGNGYTF | TGTGCCACCTCTGAGGGTTTAGGGAACGGCTACACCTTC
TRBD1 | TRBJ2-7 | TRBV20-1 | - | CSAEPGTGAYEQYF | TGCAGTGCCGAGCCAGGGACAGGTGCCTACGAGCAGTACTTC
- | TRBJ2-7 | TRBV21-1 | once | CASSHALGLVEQYF | TGTGCCAGCAGCCACGCGCTGGGTTTGGTCGAGCAGTACTTC